This entry lists 30 T cell receptor beta chains sequenced from one sample in a study of blood T cell repertoires in COVID-19. TCRdb's copy holds only in-frame clones and misses some; the assay was immunoSEQ multiplex PCR. The sample contains some 340,000 clones, roughly 80% of which appear only once. Source material: PBMCs or T cells enriched from blood (not recorded which). The receptors come from a woman in her forties or fifties who had recovered from COVID-19.

V usage is TRBV30 and J usage is TRBJ2-1; D gene ambiguous. CDR3 size: 14 residues. Germline lookup yields CDR1 GTSNPN and CDR2 SVGIG (reference sequence). V lost 1 base and J 0 bases, leaving 7 bases between the germline ends. The CDR3 reads CAWSGGASYNEQFF. The CDR3 DNA is TGTGCCTGGAGTGGAGGAGCCTCCTACAATGAGCAGTTCTTC.

The chain uses TRBV24-1 and TRBJ1-2; unclear D gene. Trimming pared 11 bases from V and 3 bases from J, leaving 15 bases between. Germline assignment: CDR1 KGHDR and CDR2 SFDVKD. The CDR3 is made up of 13 amino acids. CDR3 loop: CAKLEGLDYGYTF. CDR3 bases: TGTGCCAAGTTAGAGGGTCTGGACTATGGCTACACCTTC.

The chain recombines TRBV7-9 with TRBJ1-1, with D tentatively TRBD1 (6 bases). V was clipped by 5 bases and J by 8 bases, with 12 bases between them. This CDR3 comprises 12 residues. Germline lookup yields CDR1 SEHNR and CDR2 FQNEAQ (reference sequence). The CDR3 nucleotides are TGTGCCAGCAGCCCAGGGGTATCGGAAGCTTTCTTT. It is translated as CASSPGVSEAFF.

The gene calls are TRBV28 and TRBJ1-2, with 11 bases matching TRBD1. The CDR3 contains 15 residues. The germline CDR1 and CDR2 sequences are MDHEN and SYDVKM. V trimming: 6 bases; J trimming: 7 bases; junction bases outside the gene matches: 10. CDR3 sequence: CASSLLPGQGGGYTF. In nucleotides, the CDR3 is TGTGCCAGCAGCTTACTACCGGGACAGGGGGGTGGCTACACCTTC.

CDR3 amino acids: CASSPGLDEQFF. In DNA form, the CDR3 reads TGTGCCAGTAGTCCGGGGTTGGATGAGCAGTTCTTC. The chain is built from TRBV19 and TRBJ2-1, with a tentative D call TRBD2 (5 bases). Germline V lookup: CDR1 LNHDA, CDR2 SQIVND (reference sequence). CDR3 length: 12 amino acids. Trimming pared 5 bases from V and 8 bases from J, leaving 10 bases between.

The V and J genes are TRBV6-5 and TRBJ2-3; D is unclear. The CDR3 has 12 residues. Germline V lookup: CDR1 MNHEY, CDR2 SVGAGI. V gave up 6 bases and J gave up 8 bases, with 12 bases separating them. The CDR3 sequence: CASRDIVRTQYF. As DNA, the CDR3 is TGTGCCAGCAGAGATATAGTCCGTACGCAGTATTTT.

The rearrangement joins TRBV29-1 to TRBJ1-1, with D possibly TRBD1 on 6 matching bases. The CDR3 totals 12 residues. V was trimmed by 4 bases and J by 6 bases, leaving 12 bases between them. Germline loops: CDR1 SQVTM, CDR2 ANQGSEA. DNA of the CDR3: TGCAGCGTTGGGGGGGGCGTCGCTGAAGCTTTCTTT. It is translated as CSVGGGVAEAFF. Using reference TRBV29-1 and TRBJ1-1 for the parts outside the CDR3, the full variable domain is SAVISQKPSRDICQRGTSLTIQCQVDSQVTMMFWYRQQPGQSLTLIATANQGSEATYESGFVIDKFPISRPNLTFSTLTVSNMSPEDSSIYLCSVGGGVAEAFFGQGTRLTVV.

This chain connects TRBV7-2 to TRBJ2-1; 11 nucleotides agree with TRBD1. V shed 3 bases, J shed 0 bases, and the junction held 7 bases outside the gene matches. Germline V gives CDR1 SGHTA, CDR2 FQGNSA. The CDR3 spans 18 residues. The CDR3 sequence: CASSFWTGGAGSYNEQFF. CDR3 DNA sequence: TGTGCCAGCAGCTTCTGGACAGGGGGCGCAGGCTCCTACAATGAGCAGTTCTTC.

This clone appeared a few times. The chain links TRBV12-3 or TRBV12-4 to TRBJ1-2; 7 nucleotides line up with TRBD1. CDR3 length: 13 residues. V dropped 2 bases and J dropped 8; count of bases not matched to a gene: 5. Here the CDR3 reads CASSLWQGEGYTF. CDR3 sequence (DNA): TGTGCCAGCAGTTTATGGCAGGGGGAAGGCTACACCTTC.

On this clone: The identical CDR3 is also encoded by other nucleotide sequences in the sample. This chain uses TRBV6-1 with TRBJ2-7; D may be TRBD1 (6 bases). V lost 2 bases, J lost 4 bases, and 12 bases lay in between. The germline gives CDR1 MNHNS, CDR2 SASEGT. CDR3 length equals 14 residues. The CDR3 loop is CASSEPGRGYEQYF. The CDR3 nucleotides read TGTGCCAGCAGTGAACCGGGCAGGGGTTACGAGCAGTACTTC.

This clone appeared once. V gene TRBV6-5 combines with J gene TRBJ2-7; D is possibly TRBD1 (6 bases). Germline CDR1 MNHEY, CDR2 SVGAGI. V was cut by 6 bases and J by 3 bases, with 15 bases left in between. This CDR3 is 14 amino acids long. As DNA, the CDR3 is TGTGCCAGCAGACCACAGGGTATCAACTACGAGCAGTACTTC. Its protein is CASRPQGINYEQYF.

The V call is TRBV6-5, the J call TRBJ2-1; a weak D match, TRBD1 (6 bases). Germline values: CDR1 MNHEY, CDR2 SVGAGI. This CDR3 has 14 amino acids. Trimming cost V 8 bases and J 4 bases, with 15 bases left between them. The CDR3 loop reads CASLRQGIYNEQFF. The CDR3, as DNA: TGTGCCAGCCTCCGGCAGGGGATATACAATGAGCAGTTCTTC.

This sequence joins TRBV5-1 and TRBJ2-1, with TRBD1 identical over 7 bases. Germline V lookup: CDR1 SGHRS, CDR2 YFSETQ. The V segment lost 1 base and the J segment 2 bases; nucleotides outside the gene matches: 3. This CDR3 comprises 15 residues. The CDR3 sequence is CASSLTGETYNEQFF. CDR3 sequence (DNA): TGCGCCAGCAGCTTGACAGGGGAAACCTACAATGAGCAGTTCTTC.

The CDR3 DNA reads TGCAGCGCCTGGACAGCAAGTAATGAAAAACTGTTTTTT. Amino acid sequence: CSAWTASNEKLFF. The rearrangement links TRBV29-1 to TRBJ1-4; possibly TRBD1 for D (6 bases). The CDR3 loop spans 13 amino acids. The ends were cut back, 7 bases at V and 4 bases at J, with 13 bases in the middle. The germline V gene has CDR1 SQVTM and CDR2 ANQGSEA.

The V gene is TRBV27, the J gene TRBJ1-1; no definite D call. Trimming cost V 6 bases and J 0 bases, with 14 bases left between them. This CDR3 contains 15 residues. Germline V gene data show CDR1 as MNHEY and CDR2 as SMNVEV (reference sequence). The CDR3 coding sequence is TGTGCCAGCAGCCTCTCGGCGGGCGTGAACACTGAAGCTTTCTTT. It translates to CASSLSAGVNTEAFF.

The chain couples TRBV12-3 or TRBV12-4 to TRBJ1-2; tentatively, D is TRBD1 (6 bases). Trimming removed 7 bases from V and 8 bases from J, with 14 bases in between. The CDR3 sequence is 12 residues long. DNA of the CDR3: TGTGCCAGCACCCTGGACAGTAAAGGCTACACCTTC. The encoded protein is CASTLDSKGYTF.

This sequence joins TRBV5-5 and TRBJ2-1; 11 bases align to TRBD1. The CDR3 sequence is 15 residues long. The J segment lost 8 bases and the V segment lost 0 bases, leaving 4 bases of the junction unmatched. The germline CDR1 and CDR2 sequences are SGHKS and YYEKEE (reference sequence). The CDR3 nucleotides read TGTGCCAGCAGCTTGGGAGGACAGGGGGCCTATGAGCAGTTCTTC. Amino acids: CASSLGGQGAYEQFF.

The chain has TRBV4-3 and TRBJ1-3; 8 nucleotides align to TRBD1. This CDR3 is 17 amino acids long. V dropped 0 bases and J dropped 2; count of bases not matched to a gene: 6. From germline, CDR1 is LGHNA and CDR2 YSLEER. CDR3 in DNA: TGCGCCAGCAGCCAAGACCAGGGGGCTTGGGCTGGAAACACCATATATTTT. Its translation: CASSQDQGAWAGNTIYF.

The chain joins TRBV25-1 to TRBJ1-6; D might be TRBD1 (5 bases). Germline-derived CDR1 and CDR2 are MGHDK and SYGVNS. The CDR3 length is 13 residues. V was clipped by 4 bases and J by 4 bases, with 5 bases between them. The CDR3 nucleotides read TGTGCCAGCAGTGCAGGGTATAATTCACCCCTCCACTTT. This translates into CASSAGYNSPLHF.

The J gene is TRBJ1-2, the V gene TRBV9; 8 bases agree with TRBD1. The CDR3 consists of 15 residues. Germline V gene lookup returns CDR1 SGDLS and CDR2 YYNGEE. After removal of 3 bases from V and 5 bases from J, the junction contained 9 bases not matched to a gene. Here the CDR3 DNA reads TGTGCCAGCAGCGCTGCACAGGGGGTGCTATATGGCTACACCTTC. This codes for CASSAAQGVLYGYTF.

CDR3 in amino acids: CASSQISSPSNEQFF. CDR3 DNA: TGTGCCAGCAGCCAAATAAGTAGCCCGAGCAATGAGCAGTTCTTC. V gene TRBV3-1 (or the pseudogene TRBV3-2) combines with J gene TRBJ2-1; D is unclear. CDR3 length: 15 amino acids. Deletions cut 2 bases from V and 6 bases from J, with 14 bases between. Germline V gene lookup returns CDR1 LGHDT and CDR2 YNNKEL (reference sequence).

The chain couples TRBV5-4 to TRBJ1-6, with D unclear. The CDR3 loop spans 15 amino acids. Germline loops: CDR1 SGHNT, CDR2 YYREEE (reference sequence). V was pared by 0 bases and J by 5 bases, with 9 bases between. The CDR3 is CASSLDRLNNSPLHF. Written as DNA, the CDR3 is TGTGCCAGCAGCTTGGACCGACTTAATAATTCACCCCTCCACTTT.

This clone was counted only a few times. The genes are TRBV2 and TRBJ1-1; D is possibly TRBD1 (5 bases). The CDR3 consists of 14 residues. V was cut by 8 bases and J by 6 bases, with 19 bases left in between. Looked up from germline, CDR1 is SNHLY and CDR2 is FYNNEI. CDR3 sequence reads: CASQLRERRAEAFF. In nucleotides, the CDR3 is TGTGCCAGCCAGCTCAGGGAGAGGAGGGCTGAAGCTTTCTTT.

The chain links TRBV5-5 to TRBJ2-2; D possibly corresponds to TRBD1 (5 bases). Per the germline V gene, CDR1 is SGHKS and CDR2 is YYEKEE (reference sequence). V lost 2 bases, J lost 4 bases, and 15 bases lay in between. The CDR3 sequence is 16 residues long. This chain's CDR3 is CASSLGQGRTTGELFF. CDR3 nucleotides: TGTGCCAGCAGCTTAGGGCAGGGCCGTACCACCGGGGAGCTGTTTTTT.

The J gene is TRBJ1-2, the V gene TRBV4-3; 9 nucleotides match TRBD1. Germline V gives CDR1 LGHNA, CDR2 YSLEER. The CDR3 runs to 16 residues. V lost 4 bases to trimming and J lost 0 bases; unmatched junction nucleotides: 6. The CDR3 protein is CASSLGRDRANYGYTF. The CDR3 DNA sequence: TGCGCCAGCAGCCTAGGACGGGACAGGGCTAACTATGGCTACACCTTC.

CDR3 coding DNA: TGTGCCAGCAGTTACCGGGACAGGGGACCTCCTAACTATGGCTACACCTTC. Protein product: CASSYRDRGPPNYGYTF. The chain couples TRBV6-2 or TRBV6-3 to TRBJ1-2; 10 bases align to TRBD1. The CDR3 is 17 residues long. Germline lookup yields CDR1 MNHEY and CDR2 SVGEGT. V shed 2 bases and J 0 bases; nucleotides not matched to a gene: 6.

The chain uses TRBV19 and TRBJ1-5; 7 nucleotides align to TRBD1. Germline-derived CDR1 and CDR2 are LNHDA and SQIVND (reference sequence). V lost 9 bases, J lost 5 bases, and 10 bases stayed unmatched. CDR3 length equals 14 residues. The chain's CDR3 is CASVRDSAYQPQHF. In DNA form, the CDR3 reads TGTGCCAGCGTCCGGGACAGTGCGTATCAGCCCCAGCATTTT.

The rearrangement joins TRBV7-3 to TRBJ2-1; 9 bases align to TRBD2. In germline, CDR1 is SGHTA, CDR2 FQGTGA. The V gene end was trimmed by 1 base and the J gene end by 8 bases; junction bases not matched to a gene: 9. There are 16 residues in the CDR3. CDR3 DNA: TGTGCCAGCAGCTTAATGCGGGGGGGCCGGCGAGATGAGCAGTTCTTC. It specifies CASSLMRGGRRDEQFF.

The chain links TRBV7-3 to TRBJ2-1; no clear D. The germline V and J ends were trimmed by 2 bases and 5 bases, with 7 bases remaining between them. The CDR3 loop spans 13 amino acids. Per germline, CDR1 SGHTA and CDR2 FQGTGA. CDR3 amino acids: CASSLQANNEQFF. Written as DNA, the CDR3 is TGTGCCAGCAGCTTACAAGCCAACAATGAGCAGTTCTTC.

The chain couples TRBV7-2 to TRBJ1-5; 10 bases match TRBD1. With 0 bases clipped from V and 4 bases from J, the junction kept 6 bases outside the gene matches. The V gene's germline CDR1 is SGHTA and CDR2 FQGNSA. CDR3 length: 17 residues. The CDR3 nucleotides read TGTGCCAGCAGCTTAGCCGGGGGACAGGGGAGAAATCAGCCCCAGCATTTT. Protein: CASSLAGGQGRNQPQHF.